Listed below are T cell receptor beta chains from one sample, sequenced in a study of shared clonotypes between healthy human individuals. The data were produced by immunoSEQ multiplex PCR, yet TCRdb's version contains in-frame clones alone and is incomplete. This sample has about 1.5 million clones; roughly 96% occur once, and the top ten carry about 1.2%. Sequencing used naive CD4+ T cells sorted from blood. The receptors come from a man aged 25-40 years in good health. Both conserved end residues are part of each CDR3. D genes are given only for firm matches. Part of the rows lack a size; the others show once, few, many or a class for expanded clones.

V gene: TRBV19
J gene: TRBJ2-1
D gene: -
clone size: -
CDR3 protein: CASSSTGGLLRANEQFF
CDR3 DNA: TGTGCCAGTAGCAGCACCGGGGGACTCCTACGGGCCAATGAGCAGTTCTTC

V gene: TRBV18
J gene: TRBJ2-1
D gene: TRBD2
clone size: once
CDR3 protein: CASSPRVTSGSHNEQFF
CDR3 DNA: TGTGCCAGCTCACCACGGGTGACTAGCGGGAGCCACAATGAGCAGTTCTTC

V gene: TRBV7-3
J gene: TRBJ2-5
D gene: -
clone size: -
CDR3 protein: CASSLSVGGGETQYF
CDR3 DNA: TGTGCCAGCAGCTTGTCCGTGGGAGGGGGAGAGACCCAGTACTTC

V gene: TRBV28
J gene: TRBJ2-1
D gene: -
clone size: once
CDR3 protein: CASSFGGSYNEQFF
CDR3 DNA: TGTGCCAGCAGTTTTGGTGGGTCCTACAATGAGCAGTTCTTC

V gene: TRBV12-1
J gene: TRBJ2-7
D gene: -
clone size: -
CDR3 protein: CASSFAAGDSLNSYEQYF
CDR3 DNA: TGTGCCAGCAGCTTTGCGGCAGGGGACTCACTAAACTCCTACGAGCAGTACTTC

V gene: TRBV6-4
J gene: TRBJ1-1
D gene: -
clone size: -
CDR3 protein: CASSEDPGVKNTEAFF
CDR3 DNA: TGTGCCAGCAGTGAAGATCCAGGGGTGAAGAACACTGAAGCTTTCTTT

V gene: TRBV6-5
J gene: TRBJ1-2
D gene: TRBD1
clone size: -
CDR3 protein: CASSFLQGGGYTF
CDR3 DNA: TGTGCCAGCAGTTTCCTACAGGGGGGAGGCTACACCTTC

V gene: TRBV19
J gene: TRBJ2-5
D gene: -
clone size: -
CDR3 protein: CASSTTFLGARETQYF
CDR3 DNA: TGTGCCAGTAGTACCACATTTTTGGGGGCGCGGGAGACCCAGTACTTC

V gene: TRBV5-4
J gene: TRBJ2-1
D gene: -
clone size: -
CDR3 protein: CASSTDFSSYNEQFF
CDR3 DNA: TGTGCCAGCAGCACCGACTTTAGCTCCTACAATGAGCAGTTCTTC

V gene: TRBV6-1
J gene: TRBJ2-6
D gene: -
clone size: -
CDR3 protein: CASSESGANVLTF
CDR3 DNA: TGTGCCAGCAGTGAATCAGGGGCCAACGTCCTGACTTTC

V gene: TRBV5-5
J gene: TRBJ1-1
D gene: TRBD1
clone size: -
CDR3 protein: CASSLIRQGGNTEAFF
CDR3 DNA: TGTGCCAGCAGCTTGATACGACAGGGGGGGAACACTGAAGCTTTCTTT

V gene: TRBV27
J gene: TRBJ1-2
D gene: -
clone size: -
CDR3 protein: CASSTQGGRGYTF
CDR3 DNA: TGTGCCAGCAGTACCCAAGGGGGGCGAGGCTACACCTTC

V gene: TRBV18
J gene: TRBJ1-3
D gene: -
clone size: -
CDR3 protein: CASSPIGSSGNTIYF
CDR3 DNA: TGTGCCAGCTCACCAATAGGGAGCTCTGGAAACACCATATATTTT

V gene: TRBV4-1
J gene: TRBJ2-7
D gene: -
clone size: -
CDR3 protein: CASSQPRAGHEQYF
CDR3 DNA: TGCGCCAGCAGCCAACCCCGGGCAGGACACGAGCAGTACTTC

V gene: TRBV27
J gene: TRBJ1-1
D gene: -
clone size: -
CDR3 protein: CASSLSRGDTEAFF
CDR3 DNA: TGTGCCAGCAGTTTATCGAGGGGGGACACTGAAGCTTTCTTT

V gene: TRBV29-1
J gene: TRBJ2-1
D gene: -
clone size: few
CDR3 protein: CSADQSSYNEQFF
CDR3 DNA: TGCAGCGCCGATCAGAGCTCCTACAATGAGCAGTTCTTC

V gene: TRBV7-9
J gene: TRBJ2-1
D gene: TRBD2
clone size: -
CDR3 protein: CASSPDRGSSYNEQFF
CDR3 DNA: TGTGCCAGCAGCCCCGACCGCGGGAGCTCCTACAATGAGCAGTTCTTC

V gene: TRBV19
J gene: TRBJ1-5
D gene: -
clone size: -
CDR3 protein: CASSIREYSNQPQHF
CDR3 DNA: TGTGCCAGTAGTATAAGAGAATATAGCAATCAGCCCCAGCATTTT

V gene: TRBV7-2
J gene: TRBJ1-5
D gene: -
clone size: -
CDR3 protein: CASSLDLRWQGSNQPQHF
CDR3 DNA: TGTGCCAGCAGCTTAGATCTACGGTGGCAGGGGAGCAATCAGCCCCAGCATTTT

V gene: TRBV9
J gene: TRBJ1-1
D gene: -
clone size: -
CDR3 protein: CASSPMRDLNTEAFF
CDR3 DNA: TGTGCCAGCAGCCCCATGAGGGACCTAAACACTGAAGCTTTCTTT

V gene: TRBV18
J gene: TRBJ2-5
D gene: -
clone size: -
CDR3 protein: CASSPRGGWETQYF
CDR3 DNA: TGTGCCAGCTCACCCCGCGGAGGGTGGGAGACCCAGTACTTC

V gene: TRBV5-1
J gene: TRBJ2-2
D gene: -
clone size: once
CDR3 protein: CASSLTTPGELFF
CDR3 DNA: TGCGCCAGCAGCTTGACCACCCCCGGGGAGCTGTTTTTT

V gene: TRBV4-1
J gene: TRBJ1-1
D gene: -
clone size: -
CDR3 protein: CASSQDDQMTWGTEAFF
CDR3 DNA: TGCGCCAGCAGCCAAGATGACCAGATGACGTGGGGGACTGAAGCTTTCTTT

V gene: TRBV30
J gene: TRBJ1-4
D gene: TRBD1
clone size: -
CDR3 protein: CAWGGQANEKLFF
CDR3 DNA: TGTGCCTGGGGGGGACAGGCTAATGAAAAACTGTTTTTT

V gene: TRBV11-3
J gene: TRBJ1-1
D gene: TRBD1
clone size: -
CDR3 protein: CASSYGQGYTEAFF
CDR3 DNA: TGTGCCAGCAGCTACGGACAGGGGTACACTGAAGCTTTCTTT

V gene: TRBV5-1
J gene: TRBJ2-1
D gene: TRBD1
clone size: -
CDR3 protein: CASSITGGPYNEQFF
CDR3 DNA: TGCGCCAGCAGCATTACAGGGGGTCCCTACAATGAGCAGTTCTTC

V gene: TRBV7-2
J gene: TRBJ2-1
D gene: TRBD2
clone size: -
CDR3 protein: CASRPDAGVADNEQFF
CDR3 DNA: TGTGCCAGCCGTCCGGACGCGGGAGTAGCCGACAATGAGCAGTTCTTC

V gene: TRBV5-1
J gene: TRBJ2-1
D gene: TRBD2
clone size: -
CDR3 protein: CASSLLAGYNEQFF
CDR3 DNA: TGCGCCAGCAGCTTACTAGCGGGTTACAATGAGCAGTTCTTC

V gene: TRBV7-8
J gene: TRBJ2-1
D gene: TRBD2
clone size: -
CDR3 protein: CASSLVGLAGGYNEQFF
CDR3 DNA: TGTGCCAGCAGCTTAGTCGGACTAGCGGGTGGATACAATGAGCAGTTCTTC

V gene: TRBV7-2
J gene: TRBJ2-7
D gene: -
clone size: -
CDR3 protein: CASSRDLPGSGSYEQYF
CDR3 DNA: TGTGCCAGCAGCCGGGACCTTCCCGGGAGTGGGTCCTACGAGCAGTACTTC

V gene: TRBV5-6
J gene: TRBJ1-2
D gene: -
clone size: -
CDR3 protein: CASSPGTAPYGYTF
CDR3 DNA: TGTGCCAGCAGCCCCGGGACTGCCCCCTATGGCTACACCTTC

V gene: TRBV7-9
J gene: TRBJ2-3
D gene: TRBD2
clone size: -
CDR3 protein: CASSLWSSGRADTQYF
CDR3 DNA: TGTGCCAGCAGCTTATGGTCTAGCGGGAGGGCGGATACGCAGTATTTT

V gene: TRBV6-5
J gene: TRBJ2-1
D gene: -
clone size: -
CDR3 protein: CATSGIRYNEQFF
CDR3 DNA: TGTGCCACCTCCGGGATTCGATACAATGAGCAGTTCTTC

V gene: TRBV2
J gene: TRBJ2-1
D gene: TRBD2
clone size: -
CDR3 protein: CASSDKGTSGSNEQFF
CDR3 DNA: TGTGCCAGCAGTGATAAAGGGACTAGCGGGAGTAATGAGCAGTTCTTC

V gene: TRBV6-5
J gene: TRBJ1-4
D gene: TRBD1
clone size: -
CDR3 protein: CASSVGQGAHEKLFF
CDR3 DNA: TGTGCCAGCAGTGTGGGACAGGGGGCGCACGAAAAACTGTTTTTT

V gene: TRBV2
J gene: TRBJ2-1
D gene: TRBD2
clone size: once
CDR3 protein: CASSGGRLAGVRNEQFF
CDR3 DNA: TGTGCCAGCAGTGGTGGGCGACTAGCGGGAGTTCGCAATGAGCAGTTCTTC

V gene: TRBV19
J gene: TRBJ1-5
D gene: -
clone size: -
CDR3 protein: CASSANRENQPQHF
CDR3 DNA: TGTGCCAGTAGTGCAAACAGGGAAAATCAGCCCCAGCATTTT

V gene: TRBV11-2
J gene: TRBJ2-1
D gene: -
clone size: -
CDR3 protein: CASRLASANEQFF
CDR3 DNA: TGTGCCAGCAGACTGGCTAGCGCGAATGAGCAGTTCTTC

V gene: TRBV5-1
J gene: TRBJ2-1
D gene: -
clone size: -
CDR3 protein: CASSSEGDFYNEQFF
CDR3 DNA: TGCGCCAGCAGCTCTGAAGGGGACTTCTACAATGAGCAGTTCTTC

V gene: TRBV5-8
J gene: TRBJ1-1
D gene: -
clone size: -
CDR3 protein: CASSTGRNTEAFF
CDR3 DNA: TGTGCCAGCAGCACAGGGCGAAACACTGAAGCTTTCTTT

V gene: TRBV7-9
J gene: TRBJ2-1
D gene: TRBD1
clone size: -
CDR3 protein: CASRPTTGVSRQFF
CDR3 DNA: TGTGCCAGCAGACCTACGACAGGGGTTTCCAGGCAGTTCTTC

V gene: TRBV30
J gene: TRBJ1-3
D gene: TRBD1
clone size: -
CDR3 protein: CAWSRTGGSGNTIYF
CDR3 DNA: TGTGCCTGGAGCCGGACAGGGGGGTCTGGAAACACCATATATTTT

V gene: TRBV5-1
J gene: TRBJ2-1
D gene: TRBD2
clone size: -
CDR3 protein: CASSLAAAGGNNEQFF
CDR3 DNA: TGCGCCAGCAGCTTGGCCGCAGCGGGAGGCAACAATGAGCAGTTCTTC

V gene: TRBV28
J gene: TRBJ1-2
D gene: TRBD1
clone size: -
CDR3 protein: CASSYPAGGYGYTF
CDR3 DNA: TGTGCCAGCAGTTACCCGGCAGGGGGATATGGCTACACCTTC

V gene: TRBV6-5
J gene: TRBJ2-3
D gene: TRBD1
clone size: -
CDR3 protein: CASSYLTGGDTDTQYF
CDR3 DNA: TGTGCCAGCAGTTACCTGACAGGGGGCGACACAGATACGCAGTATTTT

V gene: TRBV7-8
J gene: TRBJ2-3
D gene: TRBD2
clone size: -
CDR3 protein: CASSLVLAGSTDTQYF
CDR3 DNA: TGTGCCAGCAGCTTAGTTCTAGCGGGAAGCACAGATACGCAGTATTTT

V gene: TRBV7-9
J gene: TRBJ2-3
D gene: TRBD2
clone size: -
CDR3 protein: CASSLGQREGTDTQYF
CDR3 DNA: TGTGCCAGCAGCTTAGGGCAGCGGGAGGGCACAGATACGCAGTATTTT

V gene: TRBV5-1
J gene: TRBJ2-3
D gene: TRBD1
clone size: -
CDR3 protein: CASSLATGPDTQYF
CDR3 DNA: TGCGCCAGCAGCTTGGCGACAGGGCCAGATACGCAGTATTTT